This TCR beta chain was identified during a study of T-cell memory formation after mild COVID-19 (dated by TCRdb to the early 2020s). For the study in its entirety: Most TCR sequence clusters were specific to one of the two donors. Longitudinal TCRalpha and TCRbeta repertoire sequencing tracked T-cell clones expanding and contracting after mild COVID-19 in a couple of donors. Two young, previously healthy adult volunteers made up the cohort, one male and one female. Here is what the overall study found, with its caveats: The detection of some responding clones in pre-infection memory suggests that pre-existing cross-reactive memory T cells joined the SARS-CoV-2 response. Whether the second-wave clones peaking on day 37 were SARS-CoV-2 specific was not confirmed. Contracting CD4+ clones turned up mainly in the CM and EM memory subsets, whereas EMRA was where CD8+ clones were enriched. Only a couple of mild cases were covered by the study, and larger cohorts that include severe cases with pre-infection samples were considered necessary. Clones contracting from day 15 to 85 had balanced CD4/CD8 phenotypes, while a second wave expanding from day 15 to 37 was biased towards CD4+.

Ficoll-Paque density gradient centrifugation was used to isolate PBMCs. Many counts were recorded for this clonotype. Its antigen is currently not known. No base quality information exists; no much larger clone differs at one position. The germline V gene yields SGHVS for CDR1 and FQNEAQ for CDR2. Trimming removed 4 bases from V and 1 base from J, leaving 13 bases between the germline ends. The CDR3, from cysteine to phenylalanine, totals 15 residues. CDR3 DNA is the only sequence kept; it has 45 bases, read in frame from the first base. Sequencer: Illumina NovaSeq 6000. TCRalpha and TCRbeta cDNA libraries were constructed by 5'RACE with constant-segment primers, with sample barcodes and unique molecular identifiers being introduced. Trizol reagent was used to extract RNA from every sample. The libraries were amplified in two PCR steps, and the second step added a second sample barcode and Illumina TruSeq adapters. Libraries were sequenced on an Illumina NovaSeq with 2 x 150 bp paired-end reads. The source study handled its data this way. With migec v1.2.7, reads were demultiplexed and then collapsed into UMI-guided consensus sequences. Using mixcr v2.1.11, the UMI consensuses were aligned to TRA and TRB V and J templates and assembled into clonotypes. A clonotype was counted as expanded or contracted only if both edgeR and NoisET called the change significant, with noise models trained on biological replicates. For edgeR calls, a false discovery rate-adjusted p below 0.01 and a log2 fold-change threshold of 1 were applied. PCA with hierarchical clustering of max-normalized trajectories of the 1000 most abundant clonotypes was used as exploratory dynamics analysis. Separately sequenced CD4+ and CD8+ repertoires were used to assign the CD4 or CD8 phenotype of responding clones. The public reads were run again by TCRdb, first through fastp at Q25 and then through MiXCR, and only productive beta chains were kept. For every CDR3 protein sequence, its rows merge into one entry that carries the most common genes and DNA. These V and J calls derive from TCRdb rather than the authors' analysis. The table for this sample lists more than 350,000 distinct CDR3 sequences; approximately 15% of them were counted only once. The top ten hold about 22% of the sample.

The chain is made from TRBV7-8 and TRBJ2-5; the D segment is perhaps TRBD1 or TRBD2, each sharing 6 matched bases. The sequence came from a man aged 18 to 29 who had mild COVID-19 (a few samples of this study predate the infection). The sample titles of this study are shuffled in the database, so cell type and time point are left out; the donor was told from shared clones. The sample taken for sequencing was PBMCs or a T cell subset sorted from them (not recorded which). The DNA sequence follows: TGTGCCAGCAGCTGGGGGGCGGGGCGCCAAGAGACCCAGTACTTC. This codes for CASSWGAGRQETQYF.